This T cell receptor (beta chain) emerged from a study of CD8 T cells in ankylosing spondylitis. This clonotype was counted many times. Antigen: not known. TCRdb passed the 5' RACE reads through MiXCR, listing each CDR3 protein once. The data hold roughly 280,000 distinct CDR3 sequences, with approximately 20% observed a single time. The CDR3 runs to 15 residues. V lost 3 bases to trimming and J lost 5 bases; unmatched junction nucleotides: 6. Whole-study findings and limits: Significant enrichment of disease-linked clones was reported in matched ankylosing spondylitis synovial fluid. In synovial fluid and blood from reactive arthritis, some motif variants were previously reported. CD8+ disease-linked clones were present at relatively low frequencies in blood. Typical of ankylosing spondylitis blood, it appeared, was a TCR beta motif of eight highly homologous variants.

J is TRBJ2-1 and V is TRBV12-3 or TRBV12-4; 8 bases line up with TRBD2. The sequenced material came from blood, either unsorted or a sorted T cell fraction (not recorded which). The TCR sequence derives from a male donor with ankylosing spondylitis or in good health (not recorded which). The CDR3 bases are TGTGCCAGCAGTTTCGCGGGACTAGACAACAATGAGCAGTTCTTC. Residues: CASSFAGLDNNEQFF.